This TCR beta chain was captured in a study of cytomegalovirus exposure and HLA in healthy donors. About the research overall: Researchers previously reported finding about 110 million unique TCR beta sequences from 170 million or so T cells. Points from the study as a whole: Researchers had no immune exposure information except CMV serostatus available. Prediction of most subjects' HLA-A and HLA-B alleles by TCR beta sequences was reportedly accurate.

This clone was seen a handful of times. Its specificity is not known. The PCR had 60 Vbeta and 13 Jbeta primers. TCRdb keeps only in-frame clones here, not all; method: immunoSEQ multiplex PCR. The table has roughly 100,000 clones, 73% seen once. The germline gives CDR1 SGHRS, CDR2 YFSETQ. Trimming pared 0 bases from V and 2 bases from J, leaving 8 bases between. The CDR3 runs 14 residues. This receptor was obtained from a middle-aged man in good health and CMV-seronegative. J is TRBJ1-2 and V is TRBV5-1; D not certain. The sample taken for sequencing was PBMCs. The DNA for the CDR3 is TGCGCCAGCAGCTTGGGCACAACAAACTATGGCTACACCTTC. Translated, it gives CASSLGTTNYGYTF.